This T cell receptor beta chain was sequenced in a study of blood T cells in healthy people across ages. Next came a second PCR, run for about 7 to 11 cycles, which used a sample-barcoded 5' primer along with a J-beta primer mix. A template-switch adaptor containing 12 random nucleotides labeled each cDNA molecule. TCRdb re-analysed the 5' RACE reads in MiXCR, keeping a single row per CDR3 protein. Of 700,000 to 850,000 distinct CDR3 sequences listed, 50% to 65% are singletons. Donor samples were obtained from healthy Caucasian individuals from Russia, aged 6 to 90. Roughly 10 milliliters of peripheral blood were drawn from each donor into EDTA-treated tubes. The CDR3 consists of 13 residues. Deletions cut 3 bases from V and 2 bases from J, with 6 bases between. Germline V gene lookup returns CDR1 MNHEY and CDR2 SMNVEV (reference sequence). This clonotype has a handful of counts.

This sequence was found in a man older than 75 in good health. This chain uses TRBV27 with TRBJ2-3; D is ambiguous. The specimen sequenced was blood. As DNA, the CDR3 is TGTGCCAGCAGTTTGAGGATCACAGATACGCAGTATTTT. This encodes CASSLRITDTQYF.